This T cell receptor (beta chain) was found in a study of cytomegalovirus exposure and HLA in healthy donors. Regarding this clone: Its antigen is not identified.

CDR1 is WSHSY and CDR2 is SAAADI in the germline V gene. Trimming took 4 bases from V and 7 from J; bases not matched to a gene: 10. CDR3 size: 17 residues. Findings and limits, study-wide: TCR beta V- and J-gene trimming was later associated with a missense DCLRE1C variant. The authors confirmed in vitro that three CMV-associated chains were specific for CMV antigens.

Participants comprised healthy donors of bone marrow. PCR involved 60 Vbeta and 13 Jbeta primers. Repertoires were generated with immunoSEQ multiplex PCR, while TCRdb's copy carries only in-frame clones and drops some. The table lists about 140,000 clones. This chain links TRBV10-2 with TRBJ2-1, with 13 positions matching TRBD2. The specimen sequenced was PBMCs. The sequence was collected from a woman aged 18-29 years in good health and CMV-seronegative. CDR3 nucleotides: TGCGCCAGCAGTGGACGAACTAGCGGGAGGGCCGGGAATGAGCAGTTCTTC. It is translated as CASSGRTSGRAGNEQFF.